Given below is one TCR beta chain in context. Its antigen specificity is not known. No qualities accompany the bases; no much larger clone lies one base away. This record belongs to a study of technical replicates of blood from a few donors (dated by TCRdb to about 2017). Trimmed from V: 5 bases; trimmed from J: 6 bases; junction bases lacking a gene match: 9. CDR1 and CDR2 (SGHTA, FQGNSA) derive from the germline V gene. Reading from cysteine to phenylalanine, the CDR3 counts 15 amino acids. Here the CDR3 DNA is all that survives: 45 bases in frame from base 1. The library was built by means of the immunoSEQ multiplex PCR assay. TCRdb retrieved this table from immuneACCESS and kept in-frame rearrangements only. Not all clones are present; in checked studies, unresolved V genes account for under half, and no reason is known for the remainder. This sample gives approximately 74,000 clones in total; around nine tenths of them show up just once. Around 4.6% of the sample lies in the top ten.

Material: PBMCs. The chain is assembled from TRBV7-2 and TRBJ1-5; TRBD1 aligns with 8 central bases. The sequence came from a human donor in good health. Some clones in this sample may be carry-over from other donors' samples. The CDR3 in this case is CASSAQDRAGQPQHF. DNA sequence: TGTGCCAGCAGCGCCCAGGACAGGGCGGGTCAGCCCCAGCATTTT.